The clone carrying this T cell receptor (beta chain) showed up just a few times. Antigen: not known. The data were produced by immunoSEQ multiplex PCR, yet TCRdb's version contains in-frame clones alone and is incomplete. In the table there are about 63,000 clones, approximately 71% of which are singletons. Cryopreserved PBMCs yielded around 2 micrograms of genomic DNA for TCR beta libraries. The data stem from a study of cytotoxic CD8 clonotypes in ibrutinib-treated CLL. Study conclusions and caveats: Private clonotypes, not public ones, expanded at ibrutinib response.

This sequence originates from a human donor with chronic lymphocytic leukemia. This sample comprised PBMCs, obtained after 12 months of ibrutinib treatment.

CDR3 region: CASSALGQSNYGYTF. The CDR3 nucleotides read TGTGCCAGCAGCGCCCTGGGACAGAGCAACTATGGCTACACCTTC. The chain couples TRBV9 to TRBJ1-2; TRBD1 agrees at 7 bases. Germline assignment: CDR1 SGDLS and CDR2 YYNGEE. The CDR3 length is 15 residues. Trimming cost V 3 bases and J 2 bases; bases outside gene matches: 7.